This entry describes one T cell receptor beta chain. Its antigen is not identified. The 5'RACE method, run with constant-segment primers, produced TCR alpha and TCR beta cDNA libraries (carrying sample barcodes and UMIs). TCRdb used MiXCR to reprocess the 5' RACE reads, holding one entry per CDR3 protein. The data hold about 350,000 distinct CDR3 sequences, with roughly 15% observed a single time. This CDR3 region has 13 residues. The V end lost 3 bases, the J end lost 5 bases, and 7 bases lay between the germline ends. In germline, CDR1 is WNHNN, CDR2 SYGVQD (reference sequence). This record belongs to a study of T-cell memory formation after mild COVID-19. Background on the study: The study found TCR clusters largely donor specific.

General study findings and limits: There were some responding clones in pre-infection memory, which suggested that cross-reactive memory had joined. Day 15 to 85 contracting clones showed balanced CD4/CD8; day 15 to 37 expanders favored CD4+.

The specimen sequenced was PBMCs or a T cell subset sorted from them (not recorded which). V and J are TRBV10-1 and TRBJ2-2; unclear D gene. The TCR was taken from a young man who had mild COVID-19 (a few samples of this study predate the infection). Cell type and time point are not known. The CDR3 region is CASSDPRTGELFF. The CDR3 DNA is TGCGCCAGCAGTGACCCCCGGACCGGGGAGCTGTTTTTT.